This T cell receptor (beta chain) was retrieved from a study of breast tumors, draining lymph nodes, adjacent tissues. Study outcomes and limitations: Findings are consistent with lymph node origin and intratumoral expansion of most tumor T cells. Data only fit, rather than demonstrated, lymph node origin of most tumor T cells. Tumor repertoires ranked between lymph nodes and nontumor tissue in diversity, with V and J gene preferences.

TCRdb redid the calling of the multiplex PCR reads with MiXCR, one entry per CDR3 protein. The sample lists about 130,000 distinct CDR3 sequences, just under 20% occurring once. Germline assignment: CDR1 DFQATT and CDR2 SNEGSKA (reference sequence). The CDR3 length is 14 residues. With V trimmed by 6 bases and J by 5 bases, 10 bases remained unmatched. The table lists this clonotype with many counts. Antigen unknown. Breast cancer patients provided tissue from their axillary draining lymph nodes. This clonotype originated in a female donor with breast cancer. Some clones in this sample may be carry-over from other donors' samples. This chain links TRBV20-1 with TRBJ2-5; 9 bases align to TRBD2. Material: axillary lymph node tissue. CDR3 bases: TGCAGTGCCGTTAGCGGGGGCAGAGGGGAGACCCAGTACTTC. This codes for CSAVSGGRGETQYF.